This TCR beta chain was identified during a study of shared clonotypes between healthy human individuals. Findings and caveats of the study: Owing to a small donor count, the genetic and exposure-history diversity represented was limited. Researchers sampled only blood; tissue repertoires likely differ. Compared with clonotypes that all four donors shared, non-shared clonotypes had lower generation probabilities.

Terminally differentiated effector memory CD45RA+ cells were excluded from the naive CD8 cells, which were CD45RO-negative and positively selected for CCR7. V lost 0 bases and J lost 0, with 8 bases in between. This CDR3 comprises 15 residues. The germline V gene encodes CDR1 LNHDA and CDR2 SQIVND (reference sequence). TCRdb's table, derived via immunoSEQ multiplex PCR, lists solely in-frame clones and lacks some. The sample carries around 2,100,000 clones, about 95% recorded once. A remark on this clone: Its antigen remains unknown.

Source material: naive CD8+ T cells sorted from blood. The genes are TRBV19 and TRBJ1-1; D is unclear. This receptor was identified in a man aged 18-30 years in good health. The CDR3 DNA sequence: TGTGCCAGTAGTATAGATTCCAGATTGAACACTGAAGCTTTCTTT. Amino acid sequence: CASSIDSRLNTEAFF.